This T cell receptor (beta chain) was identified in a study of T cell responses to AZD1222 COVID-19 vaccine. Clones were read by immunoSEQ multiplex PCR, and TCRdb kept only the in-frame ones, dropping some. The repertoire has some 100,000 clones, about 89% of them found once; the top ten carry over 15%. Germline V gives CDR1 SGHRS, CDR2 YFSETQ. The CDR3 runs 14 residues. The V and J ends lost 3 bases and 7 bases, in that order; junction bases with no gene match: 7. The clonotype originates from an adult in good health. Sequenced material: peripheral blood, taken on day 0 of AZD1222 vaccination. The chain recombines TRBV5-1 with TRBJ2-7; 10 nucleotides agree with TRBD2. DNA of the CDR3: TGCGCCAGCAGCTGGAGGACTAGCGGAGCTGAGCAGTACTTC. Amino acids: CASSWRTSGAEQYF.